This T cell receptor (beta chain) comes out of a study of blood T cells in healthy people across ages. Overall study context: The template switching approach captured approximately one barcoded beta molecule for every two T cells.

Donor samples were obtained from healthy Caucasian individuals from Russia, aged 6 to 90. Study results and limitations: Strong correlation was found linking TCR beta diversity to naive T cell percentage.

The second PCR ran about 6 to 12 cycles with a sample-barcoded 5' primer and J-beta primers. There were at least 3 million CDR3-containing paired-end reads obtained from each sample. TCRdb re-called the 5' RACE reads with MiXCR, one entry per CDR3 protein. The repertoire holds some 1.5 million distinct CDR3 sequences, with roughly 43% as singletons. As concerns this clonotype: Its antigen is currently unknown.

The CDR3 has 17 amino acids. With 3 bases clipped from V and 2 bases from J, the junction kept 7 bases outside the gene matches. This chain joins TRBV12-3 or TRBV12-4 and TRBJ1-2; 12 nucleotides agree with TRBD1. Input material: blood. This TCR was sampled from a woman under 30 in good health. CDR3 sequence reads: CASSLRGTGGANYGYTF. CDR3 DNA: TGTGCCAGCAGTTTGCGCGGGACAGGGGGCGCGAACTATGGCTACACCTTC.